This paragraph covers one T cell receptor beta chain sequence. Its antigen is unknown. The donors were in the roughly 110-subject validation cohort, distinct from the roughly 700-subject first cohort. Assay used: immunoSEQ multiplex PCR; TCRdb lists only in-frame clones, some missing. The data hold about 200,000 clones, with around 80% observed a single time. The data were obtained in a study of cytomegalovirus exposure and HLA in healthy donors. Study-wide context: The roughly 110 validation repertoires were reported in a later analysis to have been generated on the same platform as the roughly 720 first-cohort repertoires. Notes on the study in general: The authors listed 150 to 200 TCR beta chains as cytomegalovirus-associated. The classifier reportedly diagnosed cytomegalovirus status with high sensitivity and specificity.

CDR1 is SEHNR, CDR2 FQNEAQ, per germline (reference sequence). The CDR3 runs to 16 residues. Germline trimming cut 7 bases from V and 6 bases from J; bases unmatched to any gene: 11. This clonotype was obtained from a woman between 25 and 40 years old in good health and CMV-seropositive. Sequenced input: PBMCs. The V and J genes are TRBV7-9 and TRBJ2-1; 11 positions match TRBD2. Here the CDR3 reads CASTDPTSGRPNEQFF. In DNA form, the CDR3 reads TGTGCCAGCACCGATCCCACTAGCGGGAGACCCAATGAGCAGTTCTTC.